Listed here are 6 T cell receptor beta chains from one sample, sequenced in a study of T cell responses to AZD1222 COVID-19 vaccine. Produced via immunoSEQ multiplex PCR; TCRdb's table is partial and in-frame only. The top ten hold less than 3.5% of the sample, which has some 52,000 clones, about 87% seen once. The sequencing here drew on peripheral blood, taken 28 days after the second AZD1222 dose. All receptors come from an adult who received the AZD1222 COVID-19 vaccine.

As regards this clone: This sample also contains other DNA sequences that code for the same CDR3. CDR3 region: CASSLRRSGTEAFF. The CDR3 DNA sequence: TGTGCCAGTAGCCTCAGACGGTCGGGCACTGAAGCTTTCTTT. The chain carries TRBV28 and TRBJ1-1, with unresolved D. This CDR3 region has 14 residues. Trimming cost V 9 bases and J 4 bases, with 18 bases left between them. Per the germline V gene, CDR1 is MDHEN and CDR2 is SYDVKM.

The chain recombines TRBV3-1 (or the pseudogene TRBV3-2) with TRBJ2-2, with TRBD2 matching over 9 bases. V was pared by 9 bases and J by 2 bases, with 7 bases of the junction left unmatched. The CDR3 spans 15 residues. The germline CDR1 and CDR2 sequences are LGHDT and YNNKEL (reference sequence). DNA for the CDR3: TGTGCCAGTTCTGGACTAGCGCTTAACACCGGGGAGCTGTTTTTT. This sequence encodes CASSGLALNTGELFF.

The V call is TRBV19, the J call TRBJ1-2; TRBD1 might be the D (6 bases). Germline loops: CDR1 LNHDA, CDR2 SQIVND (reference sequence). With 3 bases removed from V and 5 bases from J, the gap between germline ends came to 7 bases. This CDR3 has 12 residues. Written as DNA, the CDR3 is TGTGCCAGTAGTATTCAGGGGTATGGCTACACCTTC. Protein: CASSIQGYGYTF.

V is TRBV11-2 and J is TRBJ2-2; 13 positions agree with TRBD2. The CDR3 loop spans 18 amino acids. The junction had 10 bases not matched to a gene; V was cut back by 4 bases and J by 5 bases. Germline lookup yields CDR1 SGHAT and CDR2 FQNNGV. CDR3 sequence: CASSSGLAGAVGTGELFF. DNA for the CDR3: TGTGCCAGCAGCTCAGGACTAGCGGGAGCGGTTGGGACCGGGGAGCTGTTTTTT.

V is TRBV29-1 and J is TRBJ2-7, with a possible D match to TRBD2 (5 bases). CDR1 and CDR2 (germline): SQVTM, ANQGSEA. Trimming stripped 1 base from V and 7 bases from J, with 8 bases between. The CDR3 runs 11 residues. The CDR3 bases are TGCAGCGTTGAAGTCTCGGGGGAGCAGTACTTC. It is translated as CSVEVSGEQYF.

CDR3 region: CASSSSLSYEQYF. The CDR3 region has the DNA TGTGCCAGTAGTTCTAGCTTGAGCTACGAGCAGTACTTC. V gene TRBV19 combines with J gene TRBJ2-7, with D possibly matching TRBD2 (5 bases). V was pared by 5 bases and J by 3 bases, with 11 bases between. The CDR3 extends over 13 amino acids. Germline V gene lookup returns CDR1 LNHDA and CDR2 SQIVND (reference sequence).